These 29 T cell receptor beta chains were all obtained from the same sample, sequenced in a study of CD8 T cells in Susac syndrome. Random-hexamer reverse transcription was applied to about 0.45 to 1 ug RNA. TCRdb reprocessed the immunoSEQ multiplex PCR reads via MiXCR and lists one record per CDR3 protein. Among roughly 190,000 distinct CDR3 sequences listed, approximately 94% were seen once. Sequenced input: CD4+ T cells from PBMCs. These receptors were taken from a human donor with Susac syndrome.

This rearrangement joins TRBV23-1 to TRBJ2-7; unclear D gene. TRBV23-1 is classed as an ORF, of uncertain function. The V end lost 7 bases, the J end lost 6 bases, and 22 bases lay between the germline ends. The CDR3 is 15 residues long. The CDR3 DNA sequence: TGCGCCAGCATCTATCAGCCCGCGGCCCCCCGCGAGCAGTACTTC. Translation gives CASIYQPAAPREQYF.

The chain has TRBV14 and TRBJ2-3, with D unresolved. Germline loops: CDR1 SGHDN, CDR2 FVKESK. V shed 3 bases and J shed 2 bases, with 6 bases lying between them. The CDR3 loop spans 13 amino acids. DNA of the CDR3: TGTGCCAGCAGCCAGACTCCCACAGATACGCAGTATTTT. This gives the protein CASSQTPTDTQYF.

The chain couples TRBV20-1 to TRBJ1-5; tentatively, D is TRBD1 (5 bases). CDR3 length: 13 residues. CDR1 and CDR2 (germline): DFQATT, SNEGSKA (reference sequence). With 8 bases removed from V and 1 base from J, the gap between germline ends came to 12 bases. The CDR3 here is CSQGSGSNQPQHF. In DNA form, the CDR3 reads TGCAGTCAGGGTTCCGGGAGCAATCAGCCCCAGCATTTT.

V gene TRBV11-2 combines with J gene TRBJ1-1, with 7 bases lining up with TRBD1. V gave up 8 bases and J gave up 6 bases; unmatched junction bases: 9. Germline CDR1 is SGHAT and CDR2 is FQNNGV. The length of the CDR3 is 13 residues. DNA for the CDR3: TGTGCCAGCGGATCGACAGGGTTCGCTGAAGCTTTCTTT. Translation gives CASGSTGFAEAFF.

The chain recombines TRBV19 with TRBJ1-5, with a possible D match to TRBD1 (5 bases). The germline V gene has CDR1 LNHDA and CDR2 SQIVND (reference sequence). Trimming removed 4 bases from V and 5 bases from J, with 15 bases in between. The length of the CDR3 is 15 residues. Written as DNA, the CDR3 is TGTGCCAGTAGTACCCCTACAGGAGTTTATCAGCCCCAGCATTTT. Translation: CASSTPTGVYQPQHF.

The rearrangement links TRBV15 to TRBJ1-6; D remains ambiguous. The V gene lost 6 bases and the J gene lost 5 bases, with 14 bases spanning the gap. Germline-derived CDR1 and CDR2 are LNHNV and YYDKDF (reference sequence). This CDR3 is built from 15 residues. In DNA, the CDR3 is TGTGCCACCAGTCCGGGGAGATCTCATAATTCACCCCTCCACTTT. It is translated as CATSPGRSHNSPLHF.

The chain combines TRBV6-5 with TRBJ2-7; TRBD2 is a possible D gene (5 bases). The CDR3 extends over 13 amino acids. Trimming took 4 bases from V and 6 from J, leaving 13 bases between them. CDR1 is MNHEY and CDR2 is SVGAGI in the germline V gene. DNA for the CDR3: TGTGCCAGCAGTTCCCGGACTTCTGGCGAGCAGTACTTC. Translation gives CASSSRTSGEQYF.

This chain joins TRBV11-2 and TRBJ2-2; 7 nucleotides align to TRBD1. The CDR3 consists of 15 residues. The germline V gene encodes CDR1 SGHAT and CDR2 FQNNGV. Trimming cost V 5 bases and J 4 bases; bases outside gene matches: 7. As DNA, the CDR3 is TGTGCCAGCAGCCCGCAGACAGGGACCACCGGGGAGCTGTTTTTT. The encoded protein is CASSPQTGTTGELFF.

This chain joins TRBV7-2 and TRBJ1-6, with D perhaps TRBD1 (5 bases). This CDR3 region has 14 residues. CDR1 SGHTA and CDR2 FQGNSA come from the germline V gene. The germline V and J ends were trimmed by 1 base and 8 bases, with 9 bases remaining between them. CDR3 DNA sequence: TGTGCCAGCAGCTTAGGAGGGGACTATTCACCCCTCCACTTT. Protein product: CASSLGGDYSPLHF.

The rearrangement joins TRBV9 to TRBJ2-7; D gene ambiguous. Germline CDR1 and CDR2: SGDLS and YYNGEE. The ends were cut back, 0 bases at V and 0 bases at J, with 7 bases in the middle. The CDR3 totals 14 residues. For the CDR3, the DNA is TGTGCCAGCAGCGTAGTGAGCCACTCCTACGAGCAGTACTTC. It specifies CASSVVSHSYEQYF.

This chain connects TRBV7-2 to TRBJ1-6; D might be TRBD1 (5 bases). The germline CDR1 and CDR2 sequences are SGHTA and FQGNSA. Trimming pared 2 bases from V and 10 bases from J, leaving 15 bases between. There are 15 residues in the CDR3. The CDR3 loop reads CASSLNLGLYSPLHF. In DNA, the CDR3 is TGTGCCAGCAGCTTAAACCTGGGGCTTTACTCACCCCTCCACTTT.

The chain carries TRBV3-1 and TRBJ1-2; TRBD1 matches at 9 bases. Germline V gene data show CDR1 as LGHDT and CDR2 as YNNKEL (reference sequence). Losses at the gene ends were 4 bases for V and 4 bases for J; bases not matched to a gene: 1. The CDR3 extends over 13 amino acids. CDR3 in DNA: TGTGCCAGCAGCCGGGGACAGGGCTATGGCTACACCTTC. It yields the protein CASSRGQGYGYTF.

The rearrangement links TRBV27 to TRBJ2-5; TRBD2 agrees at 8 bases. Germline V gene sequence: CDR1 MNHEY, CDR2 SMNVEV (reference sequence). V trimming: 6 bases; J trimming: 2 bases; junction bases outside the gene matches: 17. The CDR3 is 18 amino acids. CDR3: CASSREGRVAGMQETQYF. DNA for the CDR3: TGTGCCAGCAGCCGGGAGGGAAGGGTAGCGGGGATGCAAGAGACCCAGTACTTC.

The chain recombines TRBV29-1 with TRBJ1-1; D gene uncertain. With 4 bases removed from V and 3 bases from J, the gap between germline ends came to 9 bases. This CDR3 is built from 12 residues. Per germline, CDR1 SQVTM and CDR2 ANQGSEA. CDR3 bases: TGCAGCGTTGTTGTCAGCTACACTGAAGCTTTCTTT. Residues: CSVVVSYTEAFF. Complete variable domain (other parts from reference TRBV29-1 and TRBJ1-1): SAVISQKPSRDICQRGTSLTIQCQVDSQVTMMFWYRQQPGQSLTLIATANQGSEATYESGFVIDKFPISRPNLTFSTLTVSNMSPEDSSIYLCSVVVSYTEAFFGQGTRLTVV.

The J gene is TRBJ2-5, the V gene TRBV5-4; D could derive from TRBD1 or TRBD2 (5 bases each). Trimming shortened V by 0 bases and J by 4 bases, and 10 bases separated the two germline ends. CDR1 is SGHNT, CDR2 YYREEE, per germline (reference sequence). This CDR3 has 14 residues. The CDR3 reads CASSLERGSETQYF. The CDR3 nucleotides read TGTGCCAGCAGCTTGGAGAGGGGATCAGAGACCCAGTACTTC.

CDR3 protein: CASSLANRDNEQFF. In DNA form, the CDR3 reads TGCGCCAGCAGCTTGGCCAACAGGGACAATGAGCAGTTCTTC. The V gene is TRBV5-1, the J gene TRBJ2-1, with TRBD1 as a possible D gene (6 bases). Germline V gene sequence: CDR1 SGHRS, CDR2 YFSETQ. The CDR3 sequence is 14 residues long. Trimming pared 0 bases from V and 5 bases from J, leaving 9 bases between.

The gene calls are TRBV12-3 or TRBV12-4 and TRBJ1-1; D is unclear. This CDR3 has 12 amino acids. V lost 6 bases and J lost 2, with 7 bases in between. The CDR3 is CASRPLNTEAFF. The CDR3 coding sequence is TGTGCCAGCAGACCTCTTAACACTGAAGCTTTCTTT.

The chain couples TRBV28 to TRBJ1-1, with D possibly TRBD1 on 5 matching bases. Trimming cost V 3 bases and J 0 bases, with 14 bases left between them. CDR1 is MDHEN, CDR2 SYDVKM, per germline. This CDR3 is built from 16 residues. The CDR3 DNA sequence: TGTGCCAGCAGTTTTGCAGGGCCGGTCATGAACACTGAAGCTTTCTTT. Encoded protein: CASSFAGPVMNTEAFF.

This chain links TRBV13 with TRBJ2-7, with D perhaps matching TRBD1 (5 bases). There are 15 residues in the CDR3. Germline V gene data show CDR1 as PRHDT and CDR2 as FYEKMQ (reference sequence). V was trimmed by 1 base and J by 1 base, leaving 11 bases between them. CDR3 sequence reads: CASSLVGQGSYEQYF. DNA of the CDR3: TGTGCCAGCAGCTTAGTGGGGCAGGGATCCTACGAGCAGTACTTC.

This clonotype appeared a single time. The rearrangement links TRBV29-1 to TRBJ2-5; possible D gene TRBD2, 6 bases. V lost 7 bases to trimming and J lost 2 bases, with 11 bases between them. The V gene's germline CDR1 is SQVTM and CDR2 ANQGSEA. This CDR3 is built from 12 residues. This CDR3 reads CSGGGRQETQYF. The CDR3 DNA follows: TGCAGCGGCGGAGGGAGGCAAGAGACCCAGTACTTC.

This sequence joins TRBV10-3 and TRBJ1-6; the D gene is possibly TRBD1 (6 bases). This CDR3 comprises 14 residues. Germline V lookup: CDR1 ENHRY, CDR2 SYGVKD. V was cut by 4 bases and J by 7 bases, with 11 bases left in between. The CDR3, as DNA: TGTGCCATCAGTGGAGGGGGTAGGAATTCACCCCTCCACTTT. As protein: CAISGGGRNSPLHF.

CDR3 sequence (DNA): TGTGCCAGCAGCTTGTTTAGCGGGGTTGGAAACACCATATATTTT. This encodes CASSLFSGVGNTIYF. V and J are TRBV5-4 and TRBJ1-3; D uncertain. V was cut by 1 base and J by 3 bases, with 11 bases left in between. The CDR3 has 15 amino acids. The germline CDR1 and CDR2 sequences are SGHNT and YYREEE (reference sequence).

V is TRBV3-1 and J is TRBJ2-1; D unclear. Trimming took off 0 bases at V and 9 bases at J, with 18 bases between the two ends. Germline CDR1 is LGHDT and CDR2 is YNNKEL (reference sequence). The CDR3 spans 16 residues. CDR3 coding DNA: TGTGCCAGCAGCCAAGATGGAGTCTTTTCAGACGGTGAGCAGTTCTTC. It is translated as CASSQDGVFSDGEQFF.

The V gene is TRBV6-5, the J gene TRBJ2-3; TRBD1 matches 7 bases. The V gene end was trimmed by 0 bases and the J gene end by 2 bases; junction bases not matched to a gene: 5. CDR3 size: 16 residues. The germline V gene has CDR1 MNHEY and CDR2 SVGAGI. The CDR3 loop is CASSYSTGSYTDTQYF. The CDR3 DNA reads TGTGCCAGCAGTTACTCGACAGGGAGTTACACAGATACGCAGTATTTT.

The V gene is TRBV7-8, the J gene TRBJ2-3, with 12 bases that match TRBD2. The CDR3 loop spans 17 amino acids. The trim removed 5 bases at V and 3 bases at J, leaving 9 bases unmatched. Germline V CDR1 and CDR2: SGHVS, FQNEAQ. This CDR3 is CASSVRLAGASTDTQYF. The DNA of the CDR3 is TGTGCCAGCAGCGTAAGACTAGCGGGGGCCTCAACAGATACGCAGTATTTT.

The rearrangement joins TRBV28 to TRBJ1-3, with D hard to call. V dropped 7 bases and J dropped 0 bases, with 7 bases sitting between them. Per germline, CDR1 MDHEN and CDR2 SYDVKM. CDR3 length: 13 amino acids. The CDR3 sequence: CASIHHSGNTIYF. In DNA form, the CDR3 reads TGTGCCAGCATTCACCACTCTGGAAACACCATATATTTT.

This clonotype has just a few counts. The chain recombines TRBV11-2 with TRBJ1-3; D call uncertain. Germline V gene sequence: CDR1 SGHAT, CDR2 FQNNGV. V lost 5 bases to trimming and J lost 0 bases, with 14 bases between them. The CDR3 runs 16 residues. The CDR3 reads CASSPRTDFSGNTIYF. The CDR3 coding sequence is TGTGCCAGCAGCCCCCGGACTGATTTCTCTGGAAACACCATATATTTT.

This clonotype has a handful of counts. The chain has TRBV30 and TRBJ2-5; TRBD2 matches 7 bases. Germline assignment: CDR1 GTSNPN and CDR2 SVGIG (reference sequence). This CDR3 is built from 13 residues. V shed 3 bases, J shed 5 bases, and the junction held 6 bases outside the gene matches. CDR3 nucleotides: TGTGCCTGGAGATACGGGGGGACCGAGACCCAGTACTTC. Amino acids: CAWRYGGTETQYF.

The rearrangement uses TRBV30 and TRBJ1-2; no reliable D call. Between the trimmed V and J ends, which lost 4 bases and 8 bases, there was a span of 11 bases. The CDR3 extends over 11 amino acids. Germline values: CDR1 GTSNPN, CDR2 SVGIG (reference sequence). In nucleotides, the CDR3 is TGTGCCTGGAATGACGCGTACGGCTACACCTTC. Its protein is CAWNDAYGYTF.